This TCR beta chain is from a study of glioma-infiltrating T cells. The CDR3 consists of 13 residues. V was pared by 0 bases and J by 4 bases, with 5 bases between. CDR1 and CDR2 (germline): SGHNT, YYREEE (reference sequence). The iRepertoire nested amplicon-rescue multiplex PCR amplified TCR alpha and beta CDR3s from RNA. Using its own MiXCR run on the multiplex PCR reads, TCRdb lists one record per CDR3 protein. The repertoire consists of roughly 200,000 distinct CDR3 sequences, with more than 30% occurring once and the leading ten covering around 21%. Overall study findings and caveats: Tissue and blood shared very few CDR3 sequences.

This clonotype occurred many times. What it binds is not known. The sequenced material came from glioma tissue, nonneoplastic brain tissue, or PBMCs (not recorded which). The rearrangement joins TRBV5-4 to TRBJ1-5; D gene ambiguous. This sequence was found in a human donor with low-grade glioma or glioblastoma, undergoing nonglioma brain surgery, or in good health (not recorded which). CDR3 sequence (DNA): TGTGCCAGCAGCTTGGCTGCGAATCAGCCCCAGCATTTT. Encoded protein: CASSLAANQPQHF.